This TCR beta chain is from a study of T-cell reconstitution after alpha-beta-depleted transplantation in children. Regarding the study as a whole: Surviving recipient T cells and thymic progenitors produced the high day-60 TCRbeta diversity seen in some patients. Expanded graft clones numbering several hundred reportedly gave rise to alpha-beta T cells about two months after transplant.

Notes on this clonotype: Its cognate antigen is unknown.

Preparation of the TCRbeta library involved a method that used unique molecular identifiers. TCRdb recomputed calls from the PCR reads with MiXCR, one row per CDR3 protein. Of approximately 79,000 distinct CDR3 sequences detected, 15% to 20% appear once; the ten largest clones hold about 54%. The ends were cut back, 3 bases at V and 0 bases at J, with 10 bases in the middle. Germline assignment: CDR1 SGHTS and CDR2 YDEGEE. This CDR3 spans 15 amino acids. The sequence derives from a male patient aged 2 to 9 who had a stem cell transplant for acute lymphoblastic leukemia, so the T cells may come from the graft donor. The V call is TRBV5-8, the J call TRBJ2-1; D call uncertain. The input for sequencing was PBMCs, mostly from graft donor cells, taken 360 days after TCRalphabeta/CD19-depleted stem cell transplant. The chain's CDR3 is CASSSGHSSYNEQFF. CDR3 nucleotides: TGTGCCAGCAGCTCCGGGCACAGCTCCTACAATGAGCAGTTCTTC.